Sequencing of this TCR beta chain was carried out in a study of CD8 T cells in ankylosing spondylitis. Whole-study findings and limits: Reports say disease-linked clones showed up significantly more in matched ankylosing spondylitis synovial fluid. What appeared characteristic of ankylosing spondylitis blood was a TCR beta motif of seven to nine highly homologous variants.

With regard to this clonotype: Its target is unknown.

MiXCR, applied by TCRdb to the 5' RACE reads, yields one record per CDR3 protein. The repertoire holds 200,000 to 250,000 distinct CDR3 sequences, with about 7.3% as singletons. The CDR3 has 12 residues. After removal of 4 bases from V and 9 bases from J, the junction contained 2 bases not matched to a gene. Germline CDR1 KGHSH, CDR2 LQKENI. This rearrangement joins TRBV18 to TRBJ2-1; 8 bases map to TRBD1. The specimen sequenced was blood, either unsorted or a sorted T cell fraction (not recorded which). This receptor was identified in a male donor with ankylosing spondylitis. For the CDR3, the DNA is TGTGCCAGCTCACTGACAGGGGTTGAGCAGTTCTTC. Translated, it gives CASSLTGVEQFF.